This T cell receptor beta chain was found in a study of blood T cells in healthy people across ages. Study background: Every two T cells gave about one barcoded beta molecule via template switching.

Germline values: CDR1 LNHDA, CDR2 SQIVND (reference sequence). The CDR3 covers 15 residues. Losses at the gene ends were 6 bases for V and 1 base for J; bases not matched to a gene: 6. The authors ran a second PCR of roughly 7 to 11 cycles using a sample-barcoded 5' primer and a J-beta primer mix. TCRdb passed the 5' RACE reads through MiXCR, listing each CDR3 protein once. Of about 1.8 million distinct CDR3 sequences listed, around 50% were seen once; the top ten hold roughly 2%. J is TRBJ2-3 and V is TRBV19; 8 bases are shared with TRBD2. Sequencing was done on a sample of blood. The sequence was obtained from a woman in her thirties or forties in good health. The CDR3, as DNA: TGTGCCAGTAGCTATGAGCGGGGGCGCACAGATACGCAGTATTTT. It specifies CASSYERGRTDTQYF.